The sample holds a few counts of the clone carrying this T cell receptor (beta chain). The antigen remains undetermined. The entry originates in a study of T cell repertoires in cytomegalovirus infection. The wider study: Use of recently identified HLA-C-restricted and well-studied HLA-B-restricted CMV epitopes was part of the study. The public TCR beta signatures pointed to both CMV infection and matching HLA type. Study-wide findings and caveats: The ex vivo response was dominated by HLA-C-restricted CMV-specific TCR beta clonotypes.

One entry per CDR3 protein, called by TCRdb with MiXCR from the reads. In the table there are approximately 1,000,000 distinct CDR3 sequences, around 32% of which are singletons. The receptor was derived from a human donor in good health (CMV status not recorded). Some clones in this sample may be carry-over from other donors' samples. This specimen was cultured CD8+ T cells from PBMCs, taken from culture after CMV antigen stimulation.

The CDR3 region is CASSYTDIRSNSPLHF. The CDR3 region has the DNA TGTGCCAGCAGTTACACGGACATTCGAAGCAATTCACCCCTCCACTTT. This rearrangement joins TRBV6-6 to TRBJ1-6; weak D call: TRBD1 (5 bases). Trimming cost V 2 bases and J 7 bases, with 15 bases left between them. The germline V gene has CDR1 MNHNY and CDR2 SVGAGI (reference sequence). The CDR3 is 16 residues long.